Included here is one TCR beta chain sequence, with context. The data were obtained in a study of blood T cell repertoires in COVID-19. About the research overall: The United States, Italy and Spain supplied acute and convalescent COVID-19 samples. PBMCs, B-cell-depleted T cells, or T cells were the source of the cDNA or gDNA that made up the material.

As originally analysed: Reference gene primer amplification in the assay estimated nucleated cell counts. Produced via immunoSEQ multiplex PCR; TCRdb's table is partial and in-frame only. V and J calls and clone size are as listed in that table; D and trimming were resolved from the DNA. The profile covers 250,000 or so clones, with 85% to 90% appearing a single time and around 4.6% taken by the ten largest. The CDR3 runs 16 residues. The germline V and J ends were trimmed by 0 bases and 0 bases, with 11 bases remaining between them. Germline V gene sequence: CDR1 SGHRS, CDR2 YFSETQ. Sequences were obtained from peripheral blood. The V and J genes are TRBV5-1 and TRBJ2-3, with D possibly matching TRBD2 (5 bases). This clonotype originated in a woman in her thirties or forties who had recovered from COVID-19. The CDR3 sequence: CASSLAILDSTDTQYF. The CDR3 DNA reads as TGCGCCAGCAGCTTGGCCATACTAGATAGCACAGATACGCAGTATTTT.